This section outlines one T cell receptor beta chain sequence together with its context. Its target is not known. The CDR3 has 15 residues. Germline lookup yields CDR1 MNHNS and CDR2 SASEGT. The V end lost 5 bases, the J end lost 8 bases, and 18 bases lay between the germline ends. The data derive from a study of T cells in localized non-small cell lung cancer. General study results and limits: Exceeding tumor, uninvolved adjacent lung had the highest T cell clonality.

Here immunoSEQ multiplex PCR was the method, and the copy in TCRdb shows in-frame clones only, minus some. Of 55,000 to 65,000 clones in the sample, about 89% were seen once. Sequenced here: peripheral blood, sampled before any cancer treatment. This TCR was sampled from a man between 40 and 69 years old with stage I lung adenocarcinoma. This chain links TRBV6-1 with TRBJ1-4; a weak D match, TRBD1 (5 bases). CDR3: CASSPRQPNREKLFF. The CDR3 region has the DNA TGTGCCAGCAGTCCACGACAGCCTAACAGGGAAAAACTGTTTTTT.